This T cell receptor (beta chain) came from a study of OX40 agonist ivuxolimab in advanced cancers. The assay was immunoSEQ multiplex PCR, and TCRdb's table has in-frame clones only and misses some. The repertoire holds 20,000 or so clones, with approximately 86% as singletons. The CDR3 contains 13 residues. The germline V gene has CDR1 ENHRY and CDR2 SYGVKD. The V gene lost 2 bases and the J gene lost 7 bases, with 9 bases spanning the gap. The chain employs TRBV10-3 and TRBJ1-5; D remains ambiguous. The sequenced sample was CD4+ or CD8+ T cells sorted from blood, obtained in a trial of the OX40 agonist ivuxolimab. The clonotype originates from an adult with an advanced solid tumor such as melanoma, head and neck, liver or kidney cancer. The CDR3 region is CAISEDPGQPQHF. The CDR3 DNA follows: TGTGCCATCAGTGAGGATCCGGGGCAGCCCCAGCATTTT.